This T cell receptor beta chain originates from a study of blood T cell repertoires in COVID-19. Germline V lookup: CDR1 MNHEY, CDR2 SMNVEV (reference sequence). V lost 3 bases and J lost 4; bases outside the gene matches: 9. The CDR3 covers 16 residues. Original processing notes: Estimates of nucleated cell counts were drawn from the amplification of reference gene primers. Method: immunoSEQ multiplex PCR; TCRdb's copy keeps in-frame clones and lacks some. V, J and clone size are those of that table, while D and trimming were read from the DNA. The table includes hundreds of thousands of clones, about 90% detected once.

The rearrangement uses TRBV27 and TRBJ2-3, with 8 nucleotides matching TRBD2. The sequence was obtained from a woman in her 30s with COVID-19, enrolled during active disease. Sequencing used peripheral blood. The CDR3 bases are TGTGCCAGCAGTTTGGTGGCGGGGGGCGGGGCAGATACGCAGTATTTT. Translating it yields CASSLVAGGGADTQYF.